This TCR beta chain stems from a study of metastatic and nonmetastatic thyroid tumors. Broader study findings: Benign nodules were reported to have significantly lower TCR beta diversity than malignant thyroid tumors, in blood and tumor.

TCRdb re-called the PCR reads via MiXCR. Found here are around 36,000 clones, around 28% of them singletons; the top ten hold 6% to 8%. Germline loops: CDR1 GTSNPN, CDR2 SVGIG (reference sequence). The CDR3 runs to 13 residues. Details on this clone: Its specificity is not known. One end of the junction fails to match germline, which may point to a read error.

Treatment of any kind had been given to no patient before thyroid surgery. Sequences were obtained from blood. The chain combines TRBV30 with TRBJ2-7, with D perhaps TRBD2 (5 bases). The source of this sequence is a female donor with papillary thyroid cancer or a benign thyroid nodule (not recorded which). Some clones in this sample may be carry-over from other donors' samples. The CDR3 DNA follows: TGTGCCCGTAGAGGGAGATCCTCCTACGAGAAGTACTTC. Translating gives CARRGRSSYEKYF.